The T cell receptor (beta chain) under discussion was sequenced for a study of blood T cell repertoires in COVID-19. Looking at the study overall: Whether acute or convalescent, the COVID-19 samples came from the United States, Italy and Spain.

Authors' analysis steps: Amplifying reference gene primers gave estimates of nucleated cell counts. The assay was immunoSEQ multiplex PCR, and TCRdb's table has in-frame clones only and misses some. Clone size and the V and J calls come from that table; the DNA yielded D and trimming. This table holds about 230,000 clones, 85% to 90% found once. The germline V gene has CDR1 MDHEN and CDR2 SYDVKM. CDR3 size: 15 residues. The J segment lost 1 base and the V segment lost 6 bases, leaving 7 bases of the junction unmatched. This clonotype was sampled from a man aged 25-45 years with COVID-19, enrolled during active disease. Sequencing was performed on peripheral blood. The rearrangement uses TRBV28 and TRBJ2-7; 9 bases align to TRBD1. The CDR3 nucleotides are TGTGCCAGCAGCCCGGGACAGGGCCGTTCCTACGAGCAGTACTTC. This gives the protein CASSPGQGRSYEQYF.